One T cell receptor (beta chain) is described in this entry. Its antigen is not known. Specified time point: sample taken at primary tumor resection. Every molecule of TCR cDNA had its own unique molecular identifier. TCRdb ran MiXCR on the 5' RACE reads and lists one entry per CDR3 protein. The data show roughly 4,200 distinct CDR3 sequences, 7.5% to 9.5% seen once. This entry belongs to a study of spatial heterogeneity in lung cancer. General study points: One measure, the expanded intratumoral alpha and beta TCR count, tracked tumor mutation counts.

The CDR3 length is 14 residues. Between the trimmed V and J ends, which lost 3 bases and 7 bases, there was a span of 16 bases. The sequence was obtained from a male donor with early-stage non-small cell lung cancer. The chain joins TRBV12-3 or TRBV12-4 to TRBJ2-7, with D unclear. The material sequenced was lung tumor tissue, taken at surgery. The DNA for the CDR3 is TGTGCCAGCAGTTTTTCCCCGGGCCTCGGGGAGCAGTACTTC. Its protein product is CASSFSPGLGEQYF.